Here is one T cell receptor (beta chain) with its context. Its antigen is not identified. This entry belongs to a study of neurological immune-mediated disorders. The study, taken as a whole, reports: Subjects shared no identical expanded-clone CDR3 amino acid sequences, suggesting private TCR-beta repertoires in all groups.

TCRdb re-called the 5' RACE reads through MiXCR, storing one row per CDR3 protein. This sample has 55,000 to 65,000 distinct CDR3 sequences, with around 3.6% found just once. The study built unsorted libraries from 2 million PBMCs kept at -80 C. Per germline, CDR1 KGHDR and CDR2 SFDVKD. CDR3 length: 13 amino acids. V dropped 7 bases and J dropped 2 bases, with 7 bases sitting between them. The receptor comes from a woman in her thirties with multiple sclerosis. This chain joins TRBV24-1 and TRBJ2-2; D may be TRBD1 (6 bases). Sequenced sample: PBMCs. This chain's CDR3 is CATRDSNTGELFF. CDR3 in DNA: TGTGCCACCAGGGACAGTAACACCGGGGAGCTGTTTTTT.